Below, 6 T cell receptor beta chains from the same sample are listed, as sequenced in a study of brain T cells in children with intractable seizures (dated by TCRdb to about 2021). The library was prepared using the immunoSEQ multiplex PCR assay. Held by TCRdb, this immuneACCESS table contains in-frame sequences only and omits some clones. Under half of the omission traces to an unresolved V gene where checked; the cause of the rest is unknown. The sample contains about 80,000 clones, 91% of them found a single time. The top ten clonotypes cover roughly a quarter of the sample. The intended sense of this specimen's time point label: resected brain tissue, or blood drawn just prior to surgery. Sequenced material: peripheral blood, taken at surgery. All receptors come from a girl aged 2-10 years with Rasmussen encephalitis and intractable seizures.

This clone was picked up one time. The V and J genes are TRBV30 and TRBJ2-7; 10 bases agree with TRBD2. The CDR3 loop spans 15 amino acids. Trimming at V came to 8 bases and at J to 4 bases, leaving 14 bases not matched to a gene. Germline loops: CDR1 GTSNPN, CDR2 SVGIG (reference sequence). The CDR3 loop reads CAGGLAGAAAYEQYF. The CDR3 DNA follows: TGTGCCGGTGGGCTAGCGGGAGCCGCGGCTTACGAGCAGTACTTC. The full variable domain, in which reference TRBV30 and TRBJ2-7 provide the parts outside the CDR3, is SQTIHQWPATLVQPVGSPLSLECTVEGTSNPNLYWYRQAAGRGLQLLFYSVGIGQISSEVPQNLSASRPQDRQFILSSKKLLLSDSGFYLCAGGLAGAAAYEQYFGPGTRLTVT.

V usage is TRBV4-1 and J usage is TRBJ2-2; 9 positions agree with TRBD2. There are 15 residues in the CDR3. The trim removed 4 bases at V and 2 bases at J, leaving 2 bases unmatched. The V gene's germline CDR1 is MGHRA and CDR2 YSYEKL. CDR3 DNA: TGCGCCAGCAGCCGAGCGGGGGGTAACACCGGGGAGCTGTTTTTT. Protein sequence: CASSRAGGNTGELFF.

CDR3 DNA: TGTGCCAGCAGCCGGCCTAGCAATCAGCCCCAGCATTTT. Translating gives CASSRPSNQPQHF. This rearrangement joins TRBV28 to TRBJ1-5; D is unclear. There are 13 residues in the CDR3. The V gene's germline CDR1 is MDHEN and CDR2 SYDVKM. Trimming took off 6 bases at V and 0 bases at J, with 6 bases between the two ends.

The V call is TRBV4-1, the J call TRBJ2-1; D is possibly TRBD1 or TRBD2 (5 bases each). This CDR3 comprises 17 residues. V lost 5 bases and J lost 6, with 23 bases in between. Looked up from germline, CDR1 is MGHRA and CDR2 is YSYEKL. The DNA for the CDR3 is TGCGCCAGCAGCGTCGGGCCACCCGGGACCCTGCCCAATGAGCAGTTCTTC. Translating gives CASSVGPPGTLPNEQFF.

V and J are TRBV10-3 and TRBJ2-1; D is undetermined. CDR1 and CDR2 from the germline V gene are ENHRY and SYGVKD. Trimming stripped 5 bases from V and 6 bases from J, with 17 bases between. CDR3 length: 15 amino acids. CDR3 sequence reads: CAISSARASSNEQFF. CDR3 DNA: TGTGCCATCAGTTCGGCCCGGGCCTCTTCCAATGAGCAGTTCTTC.

In its sample, this clone was seen once. V is TRBV7-6 and J is TRBJ2-7; 15 bases are shared with TRBD2. The CDR3 covers 16 residues. CDR1 and CDR2 (germline): SGHVS, FNYEAQ. The V and J ends lost 5 bases and 2 bases, in that order; junction bases with no gene match: 4. CDR3 sequence (DNA): TGTGCCAGCAGCCCACGGACTAGCGGGGGGGCCTACGAGCAGTACTTC. As protein: CASSPRTSGGAYEQYF.